What follows describes a single T cell receptor (beta chain). Thyroid surgery was preceded by no treatment in any patient. The data are from a study of metastatic and nonmetastatic thyroid tumors. The V and J ends lost 6 bases and 6 bases respectively, with 17 bases between them. The CDR3 has 15 amino acids. From germline, CDR1 is MNHNS and CDR2 SASEGT. With MiXCR, TCRdb reprocessed the PCR reads. The sample has 35,000 to 50,000 clones, 3% to 3.5% seen once. The sequencing input was blood. The V gene is TRBV6-1, the J gene TRBJ2-2, with a tentative D call TRBD1 (6 bases). This receptor was identified in a female donor with papillary thyroid cancer or a benign thyroid nodule (not recorded which). Some clones in this sample may be carry-over from other donors' samples. The CDR3 DNA is TGTGCCAGCAGATGGGACCAACCAGGGGCCGGGGAGCTGTTTTTT. Its translation is CASRWDQPGAGELFF.